This T cell receptor (beta chain) was recovered during a study of cytomegalovirus exposure and HLA in healthy donors. From germline, CDR1 is MDHEN and CDR2 SYDVKM. V was shortened by 6 bases and J by 3 bases, with 24 bases between the two germline ends. The CDR3 is 17 amino acids. The data were produced by immunoSEQ multiplex PCR, yet TCRdb's version contains in-frame clones alone and is incomplete. Of roughly 70,000 clones listed, 95% to 97% are singletons. The sample consisted of PBMCs. The TCR sequence derives from a woman aged 18-35 years in good health and CMV-seropositive. This rearrangement joins TRBV28 to TRBJ2-7; TRBD2 might be the D (7 bases). The CDR3 sequence: CASSNSIGGVDDYEQYF. Written as DNA, the CDR3 is TGTGCCAGCAGCAACTCAATAGGGGGGGTGGATGACTACGAGCAGTACTTC.